This T cell receptor (beta chain) appears in the sequencing data of a study of T cell repertoires in cytomegalovirus infection. This clonotype was detected ten times or more. Its antigen remains unidentified. TCRdb analysed the reads with MiXCR anew, one entry per CDR3 protein. The table includes hundreds of thousands of distinct CDR3 sequences, approximately 29% detected once. Germline lookup yields CDR1 SEHNR and CDR2 FQNEAQ (reference sequence). The V end lost 4 bases, the J end lost 9 bases, and 23 bases lay between the germline ends. The CDR3 is 16 residues long. This clonotype originated in a human donor in good health (CMV status not recorded). Some clones in this sample may be carry-over from other donors' samples. Sequences were derived from cultured CD8+ T cells from PBMCs, sampled from culture after CMV antigen stimulation. The V gene is TRBV7-9, the J gene TRBJ2-3; D remains ambiguous. CDR3 DNA sequence: TGTGCCAGCAGCTCAATTTCGACTGTCCCCCGAGGAACGCAGTATTTT. It is translated as CASSSISTVPRGTQYF.